This TCR beta chain was identified during a study of blood T cell repertoires in COVID-19 (dated by TCRdb to 2020 to 2021). At the level of the whole study: Samples from collaborators originated in the United States, Italy and Spain and spanned both the acute and convalescent phases of COVID-19. The material from the prospective study consisted of cDNA or gDNA derived from T cells, B-cell-depleted T cells, or PBMCs. Deeply sampled blood TCRbeta repertoires from subjects exposed to, actively infected with, or recovered from COVID-19 were included in the dataset. The repertoires were made available in a free public database intended to serve as a resource for research on the immune response to SARS-CoV-2. Samples were obtained from the ongoing ImmuneRACE study (first 160 participants) and from approximately 1,200 subjects provided by 6 global collaborators. Sample metadata almost always included a de-identified subject ID, COVID-19 status, age in years and sex. Where available, HLA class I and class II types were obtained from metadata supplied by the sample provider rather than from assay-based typing.

What the work shows at the level of the full study, not this receptor alone: The quantity of clinical and demographic metadata differed by source and by participant and was supplied without curation.

Points on this clone: The antigen it recognizes is unknown. No base qualities exist here, and no much larger clone lies one base off it.

TCRbeta CDR3 regions were amplified from genomic DNA by means of the immunoSEQ Assay, a bias-controlled multiplex PCR. As for how the authors treated the data: The number of nucleated cells in each sample was estimated by amplification of reference gene primers within the assay. To quantify the absolute abundance of each unique TCRbeta CDR3 rearrangement, sequence reads were collapsed and filtered. Productive Simpson clonality was computed per sample as the square root of Simpson's diversity index over productive rearrangements. TCRdb's version of the immuneACCESS table is confined to in-frame rearrangements and falls short of the full clone set. An unresolved V gene accounts for under half of the shortfall where checked; the remainder is of unknown origin. The DNA was the basis for D and trimming; V, J and clone size are from that table. This sample comprises around 150,000 clones, roughly four fifths of them detected only once. Of the sample, approximately 3.9% is held by the ten largest clones.

As encoded in the germline V gene, CDR1 is KGHSH while CDR2 is LQKENI. V and J lose 5 bases and 6 bases, and a span of 8 bases separates them. CDR3 length: 12 amino acids, cysteine to phenylalanine. The retained sequence is limited to the CDR3, 36 bases, with the frame set at the first base. Collaborating institutions collected whole blood in K2EDTA tubes following their own protocols. For TCRbeta analysis, collaborators shipped samples in one of three forms: frozen whole blood, isolated PBMCs, or DNA extracted from either of those sample types. The chain links TRBV18 with TRBJ1-5; the D gene identity is not certain. Sequenced sample: peripheral blood. The clonotype originates from an older woman with acute or convalescent COVID-19. The bases are TGTGCCAGCTCATCAGGAAGTCAGCCCCAGCATTTT. This translates into CASSSGSQPQHF.